The sequence of this T cell receptor (beta chain) was determined in a study of OX40 agonist ivuxolimab in advanced cancers. Background on the study: The mean age was approximately 60 years, ranging from about 20 to 79, with more than 70% of participants male. Regarding the study as a whole: Normalized expansion of T-cell clones was also low for some nonresponders. At doses 0.1 to 3.0 mg/kg, CD4+ and CD8+ clones expanded.

A word on this clone: Its antigen is still unknown.

Germline CDR1 reads SGHVS; CDR2 reads FQNEAQ. V lost 0 bases to trimming and J lost 4 bases, with 12 bases between them. The CDR3 spans 15 residues. Some clones are missing from TCRdb's copy, which holds only in-frame ones; the method was immunoSEQ multiplex PCR. The sample lists roughly 35,000 clones; around 85% were seen once. The TCR comes from an adult with an advanced solid tumor such as melanoma, head and neck, liver or kidney cancer. This rearrangement joins TRBV7-8 to TRBJ1-1; maybe TRBD1 (5 bases). This material consisted of CD4+ or CD8+ T cells sorted from blood, taken in a trial of the OX40 agonist ivuxolimab. The CDR3 DNA reads TGTGCCAGCAGCTTAGCATGGGGACTCCCCACTGAAGCTTTCTTT. Protein product: CASSLAWGLPTEAFF.